Below, 9 T cell receptor beta chains from the same sample are listed, as sequenced in a study of blood T cell repertoires in COVID-19. The assay was immunoSEQ multiplex PCR, and TCRdb's table has in-frame clones only and misses some. The repertoire holds about 350,000 clones, with roughly 90% as singletons. Sequencing used PBMCs or T cells enriched from blood (not recorded which). The source is a woman between 25 and 40 years old who had been exposed to COVID-19.

This chain joins TRBV7-3 and TRBJ2-2; D gene uncertain. This CDR3 spans 14 amino acids. The germline CDR1 and CDR2 sequences are SGHTA and FQGTGA. The ends were cut back, 5 bases at V and 6 bases at J, with 13 bases in the middle. The CDR3 DNA reads as TGTGCCAGCAGCCCGTCTGGTGCGGCCGGGGAGCTGTTTTTT. Translated: CASSPSGAAGELFF. The variable domain in full, with the rest retrieved from reference TRBV7-3 and TRBJ2-2, is GAGVSQTPSNKVTEKGKYVELRCDPISGHTALYWYRQSLGQGPEFLIYFQGTGAADDSGLPNDRFFAVRPEGSVSTLKIQRTERGDSAVYLCASSPSGAAGELFFGEGSRLTVL.

This rearrangement joins TRBV24-1 to TRBJ2-7, with 7 bases that match TRBD1. The V gene's germline CDR1 is KGHDR and CDR2 SFDVKD. CDR3 size: 13 residues. The ends lost 4 bases at V and 5 bases at J; junction bases unmatched: 4. The CDR3 coding sequence is TGTGCCACCAGTGACTTTGACAGGGACGAGCAGTACTTC. Residues: CATSDFDRDEQYF.

This clone was recorded a few times. The chain links TRBV19 to TRBJ1-1; D unclear. CDR1 is LNHDA, CDR2 SQIVND, per germline (reference sequence). V lost 3 bases to trimming and J lost 1 base, with 6 bases between them. The CDR3 covers 13 residues. CDR3 residues: CASSIGSNTEAFF. CDR3 sequence (DNA): TGTGCCAGTAGTATCGGGTCGAACACTGAAGCTTTCTTT.

This clone was seen only once. The chain links TRBV18 to TRBJ1-3, with a possible D match to TRBD1 (6 bases). V shed 2 bases and J shed 4 bases, with 9 bases lying between them. Looked up from germline, CDR1 is KGHSH and CDR2 is LQKENI. This CDR3 has 14 residues. The CDR3 is CASSPATGGNTIYF. CDR3 DNA: TGTGCCAGCTCACCAGCCACAGGGGGAAACACCATATATTTT.

This chain connects TRBV7-9 to TRBJ1-6; TRBD1 aligns across 7 bases. The V and J ends lost 5 bases and 7 bases, in that order; junction bases with no gene match: 8. Looked up from germline, CDR1 is SEHNR and CDR2 is FQNEAQ (reference sequence). This CDR3 is built from 15 residues. CDR3 nucleotide sequence: TGTGCCAGCAGCGCCCGGACAGGAGGAAATTCACCCCTCCACTTT. This translates into CASSARTGGNSPLHF.

This chain joins TRBV6-5 and TRBJ1-1; TRBD1 is a possible D gene (5 bases). Germline V CDR1 and CDR2: MNHEY, SVGAGI. The CDR3 has 14 amino acids. Trimming shortened V by 6 bases and J by 1 base, and 12 bases separated the two germline ends. CDR3 DNA sequence: TGTGCCAGCAGAACCTCAACAGGGAACACTGAAGCTTTCTTT. Protein sequence: CASRTSTGNTEAFF.

V is TRBV15 and J is TRBJ1-1, with D unresolved. Trimming cost V 1 base and J 10 bases, with 16 bases left between them. The CDR3 has 14 amino acids. CDR1 and CDR2 from the germline V gene are LNHNV and YYDKDF (reference sequence). The CDR3 region has the DNA TGTGCCACCAGCAGAGGTAGTGCTTCGCTAGGAGCTTTCTTT. Residues: CATSRGSASLGAFF.

The V gene is TRBV30, the J gene TRBJ1-2; D unresolved. This CDR3 has 10 residues. V gave up 8 bases and J gave up 3 bases, with 7 bases separating them. Germline V CDR1 and CDR2: GTSNPN, SVGIG (reference sequence). CDR3: CARGDYGYTF. The CDR3 coding sequence is TGTGCCCGAGGTGACTATGGCTACACCTTC.

This clone was seen once. V is TRBV3-1 (or the pseudogene TRBV3-2) and J is TRBJ1-5; TRBD1 aligns across 7 bases. There are 16 residues in the CDR3. The V segment lost 1 base and the J segment 0 bases; nucleotides outside the gene matches: 3. Germline CDR1 is LGHDT and CDR2 is YNNKEL (reference sequence). The CDR3 nucleotides are TGTGCCAGCAGCCAAGCCGGGACAGATAGCAATCAGCCCCAGCATTTT. This translates into CASSQAGTDSNQPQHF.